This passage covers 14 T cell receptor beta chains from one sample sequenced in a study of blood T cell repertoires in COVID-19. Produced via immunoSEQ multiplex PCR; TCRdb's table is partial and in-frame only. The profile covers about 400,000 clones, with nearly 90% appearing a single time and about 2.1% taken by the ten largest. Sequenced sample: PBMCs or T cells enriched from blood (not recorded which). The source of these receptors is a woman aged 40 to 50 with acute COVID-19.

Regarding this clone: At the DNA level, this CDR3 is encoded by other sequences in the same sample as well. The chain uses TRBV3-1 (or the pseudogene TRBV3-2) and TRBJ1-2; possibly TRBD1 for D (5 bases). The CDR3 contains 14 residues. CDR1 and CDR2 (germline): LGHDT, YNNKEL (reference sequence). Trimming removed 1 base from V and 3 bases from J, with 9 bases in between. CDR3 DNA sequence: TGTGCCAGCAGCCAAGCGGGGGGGGACTATGGCTACACCTTC. The encoded protein is CASSQAGGDYGYTF.

This sequence joins TRBV6-6 and TRBJ1-6; D unresolved. This CDR3 has 16 amino acids. The V end was cut by 0 bases, the J end by 9 bases, with 15 bases between. Germline-derived CDR1 and CDR2 are MNHNY and SVGAGI (reference sequence). CDR3 in amino acids: CASSYSSREWGSPLHF. The DNA for the CDR3 is TGTGCCAGCAGTTACTCGTCGCGGGAATGGGGTTCACCCCTCCACTTT.

This clone was picked up a small number of times. For the CDR3, the DNA is TGTGCCAGTAAGACAGGGAGCGAGCAGTACTTC. Protein: CASKTGSEQYF. The rearrangement uses TRBV19 and TRBJ2-7, with 7 bases fitting TRBD1. V shed 7 bases and J 6 bases; nucleotides not matched to a gene: 3. The CDR3 is 11 residues long. The germline V gene has CDR1 LNHDA and CDR2 SQIVND (reference sequence).

This clone has only one observation. The chain carries TRBV10-3 and TRBJ1-4, with 9 bases identical to TRBD1. CDR3 length equals 14 residues. V shed 9 bases and J 8 bases; nucleotides not matched to a gene: 10. Germline-derived CDR1 and CDR2 are ENHRY and SYGVKD. CDR3 nucleotides: TGTGCCATAGGAACAGGGGGCCCTAGGGAAAAACTGTTTTTT. Protein: CAIGTGGPREKLFF.

This clone was observed a single time. The chain employs TRBV10-3 and TRBJ2-5; 7 bases align to TRBD2. The germline CDR1 and CDR2 sequences are ENHRY and SYGVKD. The CDR3 length is 15 residues. J lost 3 bases, V lost 2 bases, and 6 bases had no gene match. The CDR3 sequence is CAISEPLAGEETQYF. Here the CDR3 DNA reads TGTGCCATCAGTGAGCCGCTCGCGGGAGAAGAGACCCAGTACTTC.

CDR3 sequence: CASSLVEGAGQPQHF. Written as DNA, the CDR3 is TGTGCCAGCAGCTTAGTTGAGGGGGCTGGGCAGCCCCAGCATTTT. The V and J genes are TRBV7-6 and TRBJ1-5, with 7 bases matching TRBD1. Trimming cost V 1 base and J 7 bases; bases outside gene matches: 7. This CDR3 comprises 15 residues. Germline V gives CDR1 SGHVS, CDR2 FNYEAQ. The complete variable domain, with remaining parts taken from reference TRBV7-6 and TRBJ1-5, reads GAGVSQSPRYKVTKRGQDVALRCDPISGHVSLYWYRQALGQGPEFLTYFNYEAQQDKSGLPNDRFSAERPEGSISTLTIQRTEQRDSAMYRCASSLVEGAGQPQHFGDGTRLSIL.

The chain is built from TRBV15 and TRBJ1-1; D perhaps matches TRBD1 (5 bases). The length of the CDR3 is 14 residues. Trimming took off 1 base at V and 1 base at J, with 7 bases between the two ends. Germline loops: CDR1 LNHNV, CDR2 YYDKDF (reference sequence). The CDR3, as DNA: TGTGCCACCAGCAGAGCTGGGGCGAACACTGAAGCTTTCTTT. Residues: CATSRAGANTEAFF.

V usage is TRBV12-5 and J usage is TRBJ2-1, with D perhaps matching TRBD1 (6 bases). This CDR3 is built from 16 residues. Trimming cost V 5 bases and J 3 bases, with 17 bases left between them. Germline values: CDR1 LGHNT, CDR2 FRNRAP. The CDR3 DNA is TGTGCTAGTGGTCGTTTTTTGGGACACCTCTACAATGAGCAGTTCTTC. It specifies CASGRFLGHLYNEQFF.

The chain employs TRBV4-1 and TRBJ1-6, with D unresolved. Deletions cut 3 bases from V and 7 bases from J, with 19 bases between. Germline CDR1 and CDR2: MGHRA and YSYEKL. This CDR3 has 17 residues. The CDR3 coding sequence is TGCGCCAGCAGCCAGTCTAATAGCGGACGCGGCAATTCACCCCTCCACTTT. It translates to CASSQSNSGRGNSPLHF.

The chain joins TRBV19 to TRBJ2-5; TRBD1 aligns across 7 bases. The CDR3 is 13 residues long. V shed 5 bases, J shed 2 bases, and the junction held 2 bases outside the gene matches. Germline CDR1 LNHDA, CDR2 SQIVND (reference sequence). The CDR3 DNA reads TGTGCCAGTAGTGGGACAGAACAAGAGACCCAGTACTTC. The encoded protein is CASSGTEQETQYF.

This clone has a single count. The chain recombines TRBV3-1 (or the pseudogene TRBV3-2) with TRBJ1-6; 9 bases fit TRBD1. The V and J ends lost 3 bases and 8 bases, in that order; junction bases with no gene match: 2. Germline assignment: CDR1 LGHDT and CDR2 YNNKEL (reference sequence). The CDR3 consists of 14 residues. The CDR3 is CASSHGTGHSPLHF. The CDR3, as DNA: TGTGCCAGCAGCCATGGGACAGGGCATTCACCCCTCCACTTT.

The chain combines TRBV2 with TRBJ2-1; 11 positions agree with TRBD1. The CDR3 extends over 14 amino acids. Germline CDR1 and CDR2: SNHLY and FYNNEI. J lost 8 bases, V lost 4 bases, and 4 bases had no gene match. DNA of the CDR3: TGTGCCAGCAGTGTCAGGACAGGGGGCTATGAGCAGTTCTTC. Protein sequence: CASSVRTGGYEQFF.

The chain employs TRBV5-6 and TRBJ1-2; D not certain. With 1 base removed from V and 4 bases from J, the gap between germline ends came to 17 bases. CDR3 size: 16 residues. CDR1 SGHDT and CDR2 YYEEEE come from the germline V gene. DNA for the CDR3: TGTGCCAGCAGCTTGTTTTGGTCCTTAAGAGGCTATGGCTACACCTTC. Translated, it gives CASSLFWSLRGYGYTF.

The rearrangement joins TRBV7-6 to TRBJ2-5; D may be TRBD2 (6 bases). The germline V and J ends were trimmed by 5 bases and 2 bases, with 18 bases remaining between them. The CDR3 contains 16 residues. Germline values: CDR1 SGHVS, CDR2 FNYEAQ. CDR3 DNA: TGTGCCAGCAGCCCCTATAGCGGAGGAAGACAAGAGACCCAGTACTTC. Translated, it gives CASSPYSGGRQETQYF.